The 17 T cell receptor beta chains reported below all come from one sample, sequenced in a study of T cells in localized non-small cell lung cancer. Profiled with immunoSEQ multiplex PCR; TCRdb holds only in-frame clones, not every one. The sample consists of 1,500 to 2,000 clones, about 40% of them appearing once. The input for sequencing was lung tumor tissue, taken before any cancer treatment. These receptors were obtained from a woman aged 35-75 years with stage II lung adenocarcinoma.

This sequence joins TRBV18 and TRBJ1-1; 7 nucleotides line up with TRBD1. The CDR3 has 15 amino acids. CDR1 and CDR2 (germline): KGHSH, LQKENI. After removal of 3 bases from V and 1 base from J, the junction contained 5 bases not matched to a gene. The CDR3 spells CASSPRGDRNTEAFF. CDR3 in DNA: TGTGCCAGCTCACCTCGAGGGGACAGGAACACTGAAGCTTTCTTT.

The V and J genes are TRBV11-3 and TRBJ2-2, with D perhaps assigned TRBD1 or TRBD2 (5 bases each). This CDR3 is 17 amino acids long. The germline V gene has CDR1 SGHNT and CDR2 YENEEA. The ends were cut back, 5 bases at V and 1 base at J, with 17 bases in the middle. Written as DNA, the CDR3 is TGTGCCAGCAGCCAGGGACCTCAAGGAGGGAACACCGGGGAGCTGTTTTTT. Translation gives CASSQGPQGGNTGELFF.

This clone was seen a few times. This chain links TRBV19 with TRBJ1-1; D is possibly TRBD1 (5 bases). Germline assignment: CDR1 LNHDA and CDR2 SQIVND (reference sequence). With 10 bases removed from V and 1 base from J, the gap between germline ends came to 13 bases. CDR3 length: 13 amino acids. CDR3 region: CAKTGLTNTEAFF. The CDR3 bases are TGTGCCAAAACAGGACTCACGAACACTGAAGCTTTCTTT.

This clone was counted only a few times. The DNA for the CDR3 is TGTGCCAGCAGTGACAAGGGGTTAGGGGAGCAGTACTTC. Translating gives CASSDKGLGEQYF. The chain couples TRBV2 to TRBJ2-7, with D perhaps matching TRBD1 (5 bases). The CDR3 is 13 residues long. Trimming cost V 3 bases and J 7 bases, with 13 bases left between them. Germline V gives CDR1 SNHLY, CDR2 FYNNEI.

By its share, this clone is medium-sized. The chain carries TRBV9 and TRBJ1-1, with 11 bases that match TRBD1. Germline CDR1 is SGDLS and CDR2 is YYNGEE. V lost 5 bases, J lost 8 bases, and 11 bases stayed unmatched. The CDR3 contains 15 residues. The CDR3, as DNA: TGTGCCAGCAGTGCCTCCGGGACAGGGGGTTCCGAAGCTTTCTTT. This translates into CASSASGTGGSEAFF.

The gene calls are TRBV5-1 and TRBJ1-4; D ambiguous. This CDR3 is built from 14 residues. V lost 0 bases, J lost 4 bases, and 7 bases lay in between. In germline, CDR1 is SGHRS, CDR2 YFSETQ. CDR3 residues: CASSLAGLNEKLFF. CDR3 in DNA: TGCGCCAGCAGCTTGGCCGGTCTTAATGAAAAACTGTTTTTT.

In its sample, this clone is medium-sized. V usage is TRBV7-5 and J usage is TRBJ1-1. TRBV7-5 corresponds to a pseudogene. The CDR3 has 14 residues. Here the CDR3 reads CASSLSTGGTEAFF. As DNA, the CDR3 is TGTGCCAGCAGCTTATCCACGGGGGGAACTGAAGCTTTCTTT.

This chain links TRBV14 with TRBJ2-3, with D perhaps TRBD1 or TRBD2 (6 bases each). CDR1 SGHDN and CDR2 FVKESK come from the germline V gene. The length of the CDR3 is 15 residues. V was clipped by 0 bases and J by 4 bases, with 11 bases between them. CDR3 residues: CASSQDLRGADTQYF. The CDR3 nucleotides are TGTGCCAGCAGCCAAGATCTAAGGGGGGCAGATACGCAGTATTTT.

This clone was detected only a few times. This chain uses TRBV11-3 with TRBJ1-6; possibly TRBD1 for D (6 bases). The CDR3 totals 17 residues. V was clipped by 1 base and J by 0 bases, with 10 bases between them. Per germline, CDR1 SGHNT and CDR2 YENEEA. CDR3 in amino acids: CASSLGGQSSYNSPLHF. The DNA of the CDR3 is TGTGCCAGCAGCTTAGGCGGACAGAGCTCCTATAATTCACCCCTCCACTTT. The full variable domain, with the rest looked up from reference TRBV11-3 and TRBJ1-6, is EAGVVQSPRYKIIEKKQPVAFWCNPISGHNTLYWYLQNLGQGPELLIRYENEEAVDDSQLPKDRFSAERLKGVDSTLKIQPAELGDSAVYLCASSLGGQSSYNSPLHFGNGTRLTVT.

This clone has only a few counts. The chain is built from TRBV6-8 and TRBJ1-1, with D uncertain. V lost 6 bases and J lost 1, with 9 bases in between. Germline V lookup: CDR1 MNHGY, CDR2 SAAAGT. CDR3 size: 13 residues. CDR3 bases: TGTGCCAGCAGCCCGATTCGGAACACTGAAGCTTTCTTT. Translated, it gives CASSPIRNTEAFF.

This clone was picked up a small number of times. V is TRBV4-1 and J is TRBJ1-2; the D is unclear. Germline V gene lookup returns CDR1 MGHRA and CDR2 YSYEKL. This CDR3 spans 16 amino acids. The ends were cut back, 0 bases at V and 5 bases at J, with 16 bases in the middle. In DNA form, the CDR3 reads TGCGCCAGCAGCCAAGACGACAAGAACAACCCTTATGGCTACACCTTC. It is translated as CASSQDDKNNPYGYTF.

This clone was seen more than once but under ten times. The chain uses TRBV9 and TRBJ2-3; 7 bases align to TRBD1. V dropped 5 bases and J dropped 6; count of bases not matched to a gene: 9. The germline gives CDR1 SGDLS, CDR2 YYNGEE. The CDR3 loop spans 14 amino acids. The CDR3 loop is CASSEGGGPDTQYF. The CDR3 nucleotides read TGTGCCAGCAGTGAAGGGGGCGGACCCGATACGCAGTATTTT.

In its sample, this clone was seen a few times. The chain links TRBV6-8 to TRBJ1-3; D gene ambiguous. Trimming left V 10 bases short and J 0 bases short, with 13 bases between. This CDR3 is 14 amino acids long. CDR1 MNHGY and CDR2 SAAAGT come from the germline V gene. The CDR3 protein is CATRAADSGNTIYF. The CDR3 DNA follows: TGTGCCACCAGAGCTGCAGACTCTGGAAACACCATATATTTT.

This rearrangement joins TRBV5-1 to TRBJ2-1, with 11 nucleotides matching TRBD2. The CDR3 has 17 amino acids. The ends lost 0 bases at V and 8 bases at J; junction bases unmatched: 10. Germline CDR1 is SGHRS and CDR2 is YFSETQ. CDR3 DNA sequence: TGCGCCAGCAGCTTGGCCCCCGGGACTAGCGGCAGGCATGAGCAGTTCTTC. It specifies CASSLAPGTSGRHEQFF.

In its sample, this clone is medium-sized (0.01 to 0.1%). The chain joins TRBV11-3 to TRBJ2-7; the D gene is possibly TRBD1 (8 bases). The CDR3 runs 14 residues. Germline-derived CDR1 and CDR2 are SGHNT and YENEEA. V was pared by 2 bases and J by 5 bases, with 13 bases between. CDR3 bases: TGTGCCAGCAGCTTACAAACAGGGGGGGACGAGCAGTACTTC. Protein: CASSLQTGGDEQYF. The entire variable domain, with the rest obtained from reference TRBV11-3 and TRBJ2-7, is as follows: EAGVVQSPRYKIIEKKQPVAFWCNPISGHNTLYWYLQNLGQGPELLIRYENEEAVDDSQLPKDRFSAERLKGVDSTLKIQPAELGDSAVYLCASSLQTGGDEQYFGPGTRLTVT.

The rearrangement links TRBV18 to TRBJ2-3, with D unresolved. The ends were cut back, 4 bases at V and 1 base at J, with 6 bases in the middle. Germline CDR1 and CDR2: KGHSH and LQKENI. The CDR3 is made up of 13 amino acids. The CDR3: CASSRAGTDTQYF. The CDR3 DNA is TGTGCCAGCTCACGGGCAGGCACAGATACGCAGTATTTT. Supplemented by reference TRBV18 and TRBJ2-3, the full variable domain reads NAGVMQNPRHLVRRRGQEARLRCSPMKGHSHVYWYRQLPEEGLKFMVYLQKENIIDESGMPKERFSAEFPKEGPSILRIQQVVRGDSAAYFCASSRAGTDTQYFGPGTRLTVL.

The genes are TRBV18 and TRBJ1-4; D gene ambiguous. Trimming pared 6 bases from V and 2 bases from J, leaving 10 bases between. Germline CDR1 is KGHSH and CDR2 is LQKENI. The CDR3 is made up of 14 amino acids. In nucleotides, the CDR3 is TGTGCCAGCTCTTTCGGTCGGACTAATGAAAAACTGTTTTTT. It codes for CASSFGRTNEKLFF.